Described below is a single T cell receptor beta chain sequence and its context. As yet, its antigen is unknown. Researchers ran the PCR with 60 Vbeta and 13 Jbeta primers. Produced via immunoSEQ multiplex PCR; TCRdb's table is partial and in-frame only. Counted here are 150,000 to 200,000 clones, nearly 80% occurring once; the ten biggest clones make up over 0.95%. This sample was included in a study of cytomegalovirus exposure and HLA in healthy donors. Findings and caveats of the study: Most of the CMV-associated TCR beta chains (in a later analysis) appeared to be HLA-restricted. Presence/absence analyses assumed roughly uniform sequencing depth across donors.

This CDR3 is built from 15 residues. The V gene lost 7 bases and the J gene lost 4 bases, with 19 bases spanning the gap. Germline CDR1 and CDR2: WSHSY and SAAADI. The sample consisted of PBMCs. The chain has TRBV10-2 and TRBJ2-5; TRBD1 is a possible D gene (5 bases). The TCR was taken from a woman between 50 and 59 years old in good health and CMV-seropositive. The CDR3 protein is CASKGPPSTAETQYF. The DNA for the CDR3 is TGCGCCAGCAAGGGGCCCCCCTCGACAGCAGAGACCCAGTACTTC.